Following are 2 T cell receptor beta chains from one sample sequenced in a study of technical replicates of blood from several donors. Sequencing used immunoSEQ multiplex PCR; TCRdb keeps in-frame clones, though not all of them. Of about 64,000 clones in the sample, around 88% were seen once. Sequenced: PBMCs. The receptor set was obtained from a human donor in good health. Some clones in this sample may be carry-over from other donors' samples.

This clone was seen only a few times. This chain joins TRBV29-1 and TRBJ2-2; no reliable D call. The germline V and J ends were trimmed by 6 bases and 5 bases, with 16 bases remaining between them. Germline CDR1 SQVTM, CDR2 ANQGSEA. CDR3 length: 14 amino acids. The CDR3 nucleotides are TGCAGCGTGGCTGAGGCCGCTAGGACCGGGGAGCTGTTTTTT. Protein product: CSVAEAARTGELFF.

The rearrangement joins TRBV30 to TRBJ2-7; 8 bases fit TRBD1. This CDR3 is 12 amino acids long. V was pared by 0 bases and J by 6 bases, with 1 base of the junction left unmatched. Germline V gene data show CDR1 as GTSNPN and CDR2 as SVGIG (reference sequence). The chain's CDR3 is CAWSVDRVEQYF. The CDR3 DNA reads TGTGCCTGGAGTGTGGACAGGGTCGAGCAGTACTTC.